The clone carrying this TCR beta chain has more than one count but fewer than ten. The antigen remains undetermined. The data belong to a study of T cells after yellow fever vaccination. Study overall: The authors prepared low-cell-number fractions using SMART-Seq v4 Ultra Low Input.

One entry per CDR3 protein, called by TCRdb with MiXCR from the 5' RACE reads. Found here are hundreds of thousands of distinct CDR3 sequences, around an eighth of them singletons; the top ten hold approximately 3.3%. Trimming removed 0 bases from V and 6 bases from J; junction bases left unmatched: 2. In germline, CDR1 is SGHDT, CDR2 YYEEEE. This CDR3 contains 14 residues. Overall study findings and caveats: Of the clonotypes, a small share occurred in both CD4 and CD8 compartments. The study re-detected most primary-vaccination clones after the booster (around 96% CD4, roughly 85% CD8).

V and J are TRBV5-6 and TRBJ2-5, with 10 bases lining up with TRBD1. The receptor was isolated from a man aged 18 to 29 who received the YFV17D yellow fever vaccine. The sequencing here drew on CD4+ T cells sorted from PBMCs, taken 15 days after the yellow fever booster vaccination. This CDR3 is CASSLGQGAKTQYF. CDR3 DNA: TGTGCCAGCAGCTTGGGACAGGGGGCGAAGACCCAGTACTTC.